Listed below are T cell receptor beta chains from one sample, sequenced in a study of T-cell memory formation after mild COVID-19. From the 5' RACE reads, TCRdb called clonotypes with MiXCR, one entry per CDR3 protein. The sample holds 400,000 to 550,000 distinct CDR3 sequences; 25% are singletons and the top ten take about an eighth. The specimen sequenced was PBMCs or a T cell subset sorted from them (not recorded which). The receptors originated from an adult woman who had mild COVID-19 (a few samples of this study predate the infection). Cell type and time point are not known. Both conserved end residues are part of each CDR3. Fields, in order: D gene, clone size, V gene, J gene, CDR3 DNA, CDR3 protein. D genes are given only for firm matches. Clone size is shown for a subset of rows, as once, few, many or a class of expanded clone.

NA,few,TRBV7-8,TRBJ2-2,TGTGCCAGCAGCTTATTACCGGGGGCGGACACCGGGGAGCTGTTTTTT,CASSLLPGADTGELFF
NA,NA,TRBV7-8,TRBJ2-1,TGTGCCAGCAGCCCGGCAAGACTAGTGACCTGGGGTGAGCAGTTCTTC,CASSPARLVTWGEQFF
NA,NA,TRBV29-1,TRBJ1-2,TGCAGCGTTGAATCCGGGCAGTCTGCCTATGGCTACACCTTC,CSVESGQSAYGYTF
NA,few,TRBV25-1,TRBJ2-7,TGTGCCAGCAGTGCGTCGATCTACGAGCAGTACTTC,CASSASIYEQYF
TRBD2,few,TRBV10-3,TRBJ2-1,TGTGCCATCAAAGGGACTAGCGAGAGCTCCTACAATGAGCAGTTCTTC,CAIKGTSESSYNEQFF
NA,NA,TRBV25-1,TRBJ2-5,TGTGCCAGCAGTGAAAGGCGGCAAGAGACCCAGTACTTC,CASSERRQETQYF
NA,few,TRBV6-2/TRBV6-3,TRBJ2-2,TGTGCCAGCTCGAGCCCCGGCGGGGAGCTGTTTTTT,CASSSPGGELFF
NA,few,TRBV4-1,TRBJ2-7,TGCGCCAGCAGCCCGCCGGTCGGGGCTACATGGGAGCAGTACTTC,CASSPPVGATWEQYF
NA,few,TRBV7-8,TRBJ2-7,TGTGCCAGCAGCTTAGGTGACGGAATCGAGCAGTACTTC,CASSLGDGIEQYF
NA,few,TRBV28,TRBJ2-6,TGTGCCAGCAGGGATACTGGGGCCAACGTCCTGACTTTC,CASRDTGANVLTF
NA,NA,TRBV27,TRBJ2-1,TGTGCCAGCAGTTTTTCTCCCCATGAGCAGTTCTTC,CASSFSPHEQFF
TRBD2,few,TRBV7-2,TRBJ2-7,TGTGCCAGCAGCTCCGCTTGGGTAGCGGGCGAGCAGTACTTC,CASSSAWVAGEQYF
NA,few,TRBV9,TRBJ2-7,TGTGCCAGCAGCGTAGGGGCAGGGCTCTCCTACGAGCAGTACTTC,CASSVGAGLSYEQYF
NA,NA,TRBV6-6,TRBJ2-1,TGTGCCAGCAGTTACCCTGCGGGACCTCGAACCTACAATGAGCAGTTCTTC,CASSYPAGPRTYNEQFF
TRBD2,NA,TRBV7-6,TRBJ2-1,TGTGCCAGCAGCTTAGGGGGGACTAGATATCTGAACAATGAGCAGTTCTTC,CASSLGGTRYLNNEQFF
NA,NA,TRBV30,TRBJ1-1,TGTGCCTGGAGTCCTATCCAGGTCACTGAAGCTTTCTTT,CAWSPIQVTEAFF
NA,NA,TRBV27,TRBJ2-7,TGTGCCAGCAGTCGGGACACCGGCCACGAGCAGTACTTC,CASSRDTGHEQYF
NA,NA,TRBV5-1,TRBJ2-1,TGCGCCAGCAGCCTCGGGGCGAGGTACAATGAGCAGTTCTTC,CASSLGARYNEQFF